Sequencing of this TCR beta chain was carried out in a study of blood T cell repertoires in COVID-19. Here immunoSEQ multiplex PCR was the method, and the copy in TCRdb shows in-frame clones only, minus some. The table lists approximately 220,000 clones, 88% of them singletons. Trimming stripped 4 bases from V and 1 base from J, with 10 bases between. The CDR3 covers 14 residues. Germline-derived CDR1 and CDR2 are SNHLY and FYNNEI. The specimen was PBMCs or T cells enriched from blood (not recorded which). V gene TRBV2 combines with J gene TRBJ2-5; D call uncertain. This clonotype was obtained from a woman aged 30 to 39 who had recovered from COVID-19. The DNA for the CDR3 is TGTGCCAGCAGTGCGAACTCCTTCCAAGAGACCCAGTACTTC. This sequence encodes CASSANSFQETQYF.